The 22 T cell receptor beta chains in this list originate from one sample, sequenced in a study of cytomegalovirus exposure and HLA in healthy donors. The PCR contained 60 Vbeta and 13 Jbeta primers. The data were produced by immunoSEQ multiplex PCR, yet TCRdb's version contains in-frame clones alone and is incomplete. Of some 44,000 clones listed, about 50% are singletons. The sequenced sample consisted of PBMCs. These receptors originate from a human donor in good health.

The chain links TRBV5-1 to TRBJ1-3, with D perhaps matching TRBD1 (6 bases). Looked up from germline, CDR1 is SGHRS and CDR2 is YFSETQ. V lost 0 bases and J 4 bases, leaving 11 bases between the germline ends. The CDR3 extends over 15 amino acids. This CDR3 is CASSLAQGLGNTIYF. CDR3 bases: TGCGCCAGCAGCTTGGCTCAGGGGTTAGGAAACACCATATATTTT.

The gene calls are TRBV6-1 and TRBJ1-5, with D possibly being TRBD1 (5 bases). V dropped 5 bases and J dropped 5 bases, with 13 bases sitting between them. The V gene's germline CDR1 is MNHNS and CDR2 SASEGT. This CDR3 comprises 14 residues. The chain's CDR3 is CASSFGGFDQPQHF. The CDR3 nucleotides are TGTGCCAGCAGTTTTGGGGGGTTCGATCAGCCCCAGCATTTT.

The CDR3 here is CASSGDYGELFF. For the CDR3, the DNA is TGTGCCAGCAGTGGGGACTACGGGGAGCTGTTTTTT. The genes are TRBV2 and TRBJ2-2; 7 bases agree with TRBD2. In germline, CDR1 is SNHLY, CDR2 FYNNEI. The CDR3 is made up of 12 amino acids. Unmatched junction bases numbered 0, after V lost 4 bases and J lost 7 bases. Combining the CDR3 with reference TRBV2 and TRBJ2-2 gives the whole variable domain EPEVTQTPSHQVTQMGQEVILRCVPISNHLYFYWYRQILGQKVEFLVSFYNNEISEKSEIFDDQFSVERPDGSNFTLKIRSTKLEDSAMYFCASSGDYGELFFGEGSRLTVL.

The CDR3 reads CASSYSAALSGNTIYF. CDR3 DNA: TGTGCCAGCAGTTACTCCGCGGCGCTCTCTGGAAACACCATATATTTT. The chain uses TRBV6-5 and TRBJ1-3, with no clear D. Trimming removed 0 bases from V and 0 bases from J, with 9 bases in between. There are 16 residues in the CDR3. Germline CDR1 and CDR2: MNHEY and SVGAGI.

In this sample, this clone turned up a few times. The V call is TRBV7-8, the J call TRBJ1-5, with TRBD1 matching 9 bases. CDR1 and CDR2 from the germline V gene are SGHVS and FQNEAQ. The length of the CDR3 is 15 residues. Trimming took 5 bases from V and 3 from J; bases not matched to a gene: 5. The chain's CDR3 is CASSMDRGLNQPQHF. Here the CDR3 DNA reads TGTGCCAGCAGCATGGACAGGGGCCTCAATCAGCCCCAGCATTTT. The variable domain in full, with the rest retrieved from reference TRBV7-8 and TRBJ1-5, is GAGVSQSPRYKVAKRGQDVALRCDPISGHVSLFWYQQALGQGPEFLTYFQNEAQLDKSGLPSDRFFAERPEGSVSTLKIQRTQQEDSAVYLCASSMDRGLNQPQHFGDGTRLSIL.

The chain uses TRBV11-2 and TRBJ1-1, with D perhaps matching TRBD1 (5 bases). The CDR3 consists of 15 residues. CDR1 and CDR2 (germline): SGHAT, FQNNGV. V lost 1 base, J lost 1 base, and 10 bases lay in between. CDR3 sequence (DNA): TGTGCCAGCAGCTTAGGGGGCGGACCGAACACTGAAGCTTTCTTT. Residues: CASSLGGGPNTEAFF.

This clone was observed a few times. The CDR3 DNA reads TGTGCCAGCAGTGCCATCACAGGGGACCTCTACGAGCAGTACTTC. Translated, it gives CASSAITGDLYEQYF. V usage is TRBV28 and J usage is TRBJ2-7; TRBD1 matches 7 bases. From germline, CDR1 is MDHEN and CDR2 SYDVKM. There are 15 residues in the CDR3. With 5 bases clipped from V and 3 bases from J, the junction kept 10 bases outside the gene matches.

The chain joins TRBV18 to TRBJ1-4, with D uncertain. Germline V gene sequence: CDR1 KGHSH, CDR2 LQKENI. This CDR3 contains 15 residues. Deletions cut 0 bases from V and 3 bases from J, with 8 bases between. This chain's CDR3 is CASSPPTAANEKLFF. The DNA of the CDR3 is TGTGCCAGCTCACCACCCACCGCGGCTAATGAAAAACTGTTTTTT.

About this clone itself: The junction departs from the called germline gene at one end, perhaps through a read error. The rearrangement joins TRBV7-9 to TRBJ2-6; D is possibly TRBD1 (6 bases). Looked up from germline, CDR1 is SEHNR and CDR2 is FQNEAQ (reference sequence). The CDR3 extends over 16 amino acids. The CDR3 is CASSQAGASGANVLTF. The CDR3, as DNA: TGCGCCAGCAGCCAAGCAGGGGCCTCTGGGGCCAACGTCCTGACTTTC.

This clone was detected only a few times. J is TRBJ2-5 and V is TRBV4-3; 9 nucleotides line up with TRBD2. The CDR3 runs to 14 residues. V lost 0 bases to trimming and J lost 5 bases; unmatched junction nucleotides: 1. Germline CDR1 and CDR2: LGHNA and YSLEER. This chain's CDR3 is CASSQERGGETQYF. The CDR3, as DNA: TGCGCCAGCAGCCAAGAGCGGGGGGGGGAGACCCAGTACTTC.

The CDR3 DNA is TGTGCCAGCAGTTCCCGGACAGTTGAAAAACTGTTTTTT. Translated: CASSSRTVEKLFF. This chain uses TRBV6-5 with TRBJ1-4, with D tentatively TRBD1 (6 bases). Germline V gene data show CDR1 as MNHEY and CDR2 as SVGAGI. The CDR3 runs 13 residues. The V gene lost 4 bases and the J gene lost 7 bases, with 10 bases spanning the gap.

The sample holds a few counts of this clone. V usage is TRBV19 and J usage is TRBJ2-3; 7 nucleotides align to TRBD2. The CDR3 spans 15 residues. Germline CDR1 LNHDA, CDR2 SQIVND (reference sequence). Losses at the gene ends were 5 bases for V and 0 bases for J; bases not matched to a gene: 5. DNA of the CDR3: TGTGCCAGTAGTGGGGGAGGGCCTAGCACAGATACGCAGTATTTT. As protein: CASSGGGPSTDTQYF.

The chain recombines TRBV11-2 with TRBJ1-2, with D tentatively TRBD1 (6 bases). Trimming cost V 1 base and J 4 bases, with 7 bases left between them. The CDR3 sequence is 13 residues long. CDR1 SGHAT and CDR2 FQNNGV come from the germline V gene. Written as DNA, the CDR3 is TGTGCCAGCAGCTTAGGGACAGCCTATGGCTACACCTTC. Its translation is CASSLGTAYGYTF.

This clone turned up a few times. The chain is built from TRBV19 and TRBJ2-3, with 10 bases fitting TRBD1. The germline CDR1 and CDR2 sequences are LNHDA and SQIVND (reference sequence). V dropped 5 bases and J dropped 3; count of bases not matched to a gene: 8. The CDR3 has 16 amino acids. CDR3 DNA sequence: TGTGCCAGTAGTGACCCCGGGACAGGGGTAACAGATACGCAGTATTTT. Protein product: CASSDPGTGVTDTQYF.

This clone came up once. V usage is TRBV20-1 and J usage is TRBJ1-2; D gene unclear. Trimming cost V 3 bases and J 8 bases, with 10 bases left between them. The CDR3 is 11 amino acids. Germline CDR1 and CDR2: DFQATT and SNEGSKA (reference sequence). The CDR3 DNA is TGCAGTGCTAGCACAGTCGAGGGCTACACCTTC. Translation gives CSASTVEGYTF.

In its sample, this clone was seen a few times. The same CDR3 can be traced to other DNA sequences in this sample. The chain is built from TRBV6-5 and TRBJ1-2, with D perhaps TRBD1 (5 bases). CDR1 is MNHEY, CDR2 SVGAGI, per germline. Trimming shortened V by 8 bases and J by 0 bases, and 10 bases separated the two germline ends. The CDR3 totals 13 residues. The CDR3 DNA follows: TGTGCCAGCCGCCCAGGGACTAACTATGGCTACACCTTC. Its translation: CASRPGTNYGYTF.

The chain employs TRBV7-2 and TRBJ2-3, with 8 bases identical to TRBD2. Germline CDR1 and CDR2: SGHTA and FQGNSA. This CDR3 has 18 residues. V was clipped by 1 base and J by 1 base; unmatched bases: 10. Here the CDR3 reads CASSLDGAGAGGTDTQYF. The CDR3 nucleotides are TGTGCCAGCAGCTTAGACGGAGCAGGAGCGGGGGGCACAGATACGCAGTATTTT.

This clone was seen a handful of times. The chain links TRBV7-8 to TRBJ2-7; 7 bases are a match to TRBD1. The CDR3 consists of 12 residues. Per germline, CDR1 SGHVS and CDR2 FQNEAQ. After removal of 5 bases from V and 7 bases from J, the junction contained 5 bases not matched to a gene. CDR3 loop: CASSLNRGEQYF. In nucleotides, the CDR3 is TGTGCCAGCAGCCTAAACAGGGGAGAGCAGTACTTC. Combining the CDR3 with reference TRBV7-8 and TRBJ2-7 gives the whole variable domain GAGVSQSPRYKVAKRGQDVALRCDPISGHVSLFWYQQALGQGPEFLTYFQNEAQLDKSGLPSDRFFAERPEGSVSTLKIQRTQQEDSAVYLCASSLNRGEQYFGPGTRLTVT.

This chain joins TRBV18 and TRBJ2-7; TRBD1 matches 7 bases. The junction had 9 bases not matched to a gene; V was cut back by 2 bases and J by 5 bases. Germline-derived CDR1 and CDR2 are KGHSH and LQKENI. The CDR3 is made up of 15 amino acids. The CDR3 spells CASSPFRDRGDEQYF. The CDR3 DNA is TGTGCCAGCTCACCATTTCGGGACAGAGGGGACGAGCAGTACTTC.

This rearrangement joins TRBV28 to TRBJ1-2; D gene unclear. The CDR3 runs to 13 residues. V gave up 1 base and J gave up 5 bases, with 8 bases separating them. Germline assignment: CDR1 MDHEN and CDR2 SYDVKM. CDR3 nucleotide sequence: TGTGCCAGCAGTTTATTACACGGGTATGGCTACACCTTC. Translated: CASSLLHGYGYTF.

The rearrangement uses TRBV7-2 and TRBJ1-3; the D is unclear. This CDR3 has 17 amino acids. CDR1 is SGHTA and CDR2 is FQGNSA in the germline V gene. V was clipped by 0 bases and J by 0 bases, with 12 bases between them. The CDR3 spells CASSLAPPGNSGNTIYF. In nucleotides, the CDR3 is TGTGCCAGCAGCTTAGCGCCTCCCGGGAACTCTGGAAACACCATATATTTT.

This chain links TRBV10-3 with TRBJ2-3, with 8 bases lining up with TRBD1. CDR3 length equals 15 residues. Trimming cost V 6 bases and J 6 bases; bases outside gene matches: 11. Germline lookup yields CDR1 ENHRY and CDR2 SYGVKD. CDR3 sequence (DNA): TGTGCCATCAGCCCGGGACAGGTGATGACGGATACGCAGTATTTT. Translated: CAISPGQVMTDTQYF.